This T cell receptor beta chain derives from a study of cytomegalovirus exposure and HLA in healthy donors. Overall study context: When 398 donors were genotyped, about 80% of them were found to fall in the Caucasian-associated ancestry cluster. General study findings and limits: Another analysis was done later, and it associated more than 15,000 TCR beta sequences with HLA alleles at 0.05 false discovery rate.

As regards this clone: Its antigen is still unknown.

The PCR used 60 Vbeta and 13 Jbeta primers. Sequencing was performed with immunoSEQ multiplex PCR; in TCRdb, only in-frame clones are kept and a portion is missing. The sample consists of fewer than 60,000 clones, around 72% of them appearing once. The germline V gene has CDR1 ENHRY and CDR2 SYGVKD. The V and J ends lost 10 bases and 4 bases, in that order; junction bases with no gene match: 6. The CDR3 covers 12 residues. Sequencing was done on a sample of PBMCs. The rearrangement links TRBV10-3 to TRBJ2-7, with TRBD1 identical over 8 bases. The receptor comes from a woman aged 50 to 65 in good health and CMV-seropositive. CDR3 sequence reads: CATRTGSYEQYF. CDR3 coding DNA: TGTGCCACCAGGACAGGGTCTTACGAGCAGTACTTC.